This T cell receptor (beta chain) appears in the sequencing data of a study of T cell repertoires in cytomegalovirus infection. As for the study in general: In public TCR beta signatures, there were indications of both CMV infection and matching HLA type.

Each CDR3 protein gets one entry after TCRdb re-called the reads with MiXCR. The sample carries roughly 300,000 distinct CDR3 sequences, 9.5% recorded once. Study-level results: Across the ex vivo response, the dominant clonotypes were HLA-C-restricted CMV-specific TCR beta clonotypes. Summed frequency of shared TCR beta families picked out CMV carriers who also had the relevant HLA.

Concerning this clonotype itself: Its antigen remains unknown.

Germline V gene sequence: CDR1 MDHEN, CDR2 SYDVKM. The CDR3 spans 15 residues. Trimming left V 5 bases short and J 3 bases short, with 16 bases between. The sample taken for sequencing was PBMCs. The J gene is TRBJ1-1, the V gene TRBV28, with no clear D. This receptor was identified in a human donor in good health (CMV status not recorded). Some clones in this sample may be carry-over from other donors' samples. For the CDR3, the DNA is TGTGCCAGCAGTCTACATACCCCCCGGGACACTGAAGCTTTCTTT. It encodes CASSLHTPRDTEAFF. Together with reference TRBV28 and TRBJ1-1, the CDR3 gives the full variable domain: DVKVTQSSRYLVKRTGEKVFLECVQDMDHENMFWYRQDPGLGLRLIYFSYDVKMKEKGDIPEGYSVSREKKERFSLILESASTNQTSMYLCASSLHTPRDTEAFFGQGTRLTVV.